This TCR beta chain was retrieved from a study of naive CD8 T cells in extremely preterm neonates. The protocol was immunoSEQ multiplex PCR, while the TCRdb copy is restricted to in-frame clones and leaves out a portion. The data hold fewer than 5,500 clones, with around 97% observed a single time. This CDR3 region has 15 residues. Trimming shortened V by 4 bases and J by 9 bases, and 17 bases separated the two germline ends. Germline V gene lookup returns CDR1 SGHKS and CDR2 YYEKEE (reference sequence). For this clone: What it binds is not known.

Healthy children aged roughly 15-56 months having elective surgery, and healthy nonsmoking adults, gave blood. The sample holds sorted live naive CD8+ CD45RA+CCR7+ T cells. Findings of the study overall: CDR3 nucleotide sharing was 2.5% to 3% in preterm, approximately 0.38% term, around 0.03% children, approximately 0.0091% adults.

The chain is built from TRBV5-5 and TRBJ1-6; no firm D call. The sequenced sample was naive CD8+ T cells from blood. This TCR was recovered from a human donor in good health. CDR3 DNA sequence: TGTGCCAGCAGCCCATACGGGGAAAAAGTTTCACCCCTCCACTTT. Translating gives CASSPYGEKVSPLHF. The full variable domain, rest sourced from reference TRBV5-5 and TRBJ1-6, is DAGVTQSPTHLIKTRGQQVTLRCSPISGHKSVSWYQQVLGQGPQFIFQYYEKEERGRGNFPDRFSARQFPNYSSELNVNALLLGDSALYLCASSPYGEKVSPLHFGNGTRLTVT.